This T cell receptor beta chain was identified during a study of shared clonotypes between healthy human individuals. Note on this clone: Other DNA sequences within the sample encode an identical CDR3.

Here immunoSEQ multiplex PCR was the method, and the copy in TCRdb shows in-frame clones only, minus some. Altogether 450,000 to 500,000 clones are present, over 75% being singletons, with the ten largest covering roughly 13%. The sequence was obtained from a woman aged 40 to 49 in good health. Some clones in this sample may be carry-over from other donors' samples. Sequencing was performed on PBMCs.

CDR3 nucleotides: TGTGCCAGCAGCAAGGACACAGATACGCAGTATTTT. Amino acid sequence: CASSKDTDTQYF. The chain couples TRBV6-5 to TRBJ2-3; no firm D call. Trimming shortened V by 6 bases and J by 2 bases, and 6 bases separated the two germline ends. The CDR3 sequence is 12 residues long. The V gene's germline CDR1 is MNHEY and CDR2 SVGAGI.